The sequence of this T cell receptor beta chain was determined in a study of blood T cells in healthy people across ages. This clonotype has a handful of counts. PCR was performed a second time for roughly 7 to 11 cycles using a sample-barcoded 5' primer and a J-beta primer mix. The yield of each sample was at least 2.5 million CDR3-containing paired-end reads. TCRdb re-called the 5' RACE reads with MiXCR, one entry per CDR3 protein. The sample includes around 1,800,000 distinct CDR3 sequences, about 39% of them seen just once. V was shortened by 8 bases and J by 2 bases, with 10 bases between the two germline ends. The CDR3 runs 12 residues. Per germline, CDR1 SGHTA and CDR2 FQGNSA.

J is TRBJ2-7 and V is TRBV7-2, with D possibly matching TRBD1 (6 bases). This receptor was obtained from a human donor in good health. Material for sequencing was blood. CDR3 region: CASYGQTYEQYF. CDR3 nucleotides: TGTGCCAGCTACGGACAGACCTACGAGCAGTACTTC.